This TCR beta chain was captured by sequencing in a study of blood T cell repertoires in COVID-19. For the study at large: PBMCs, B-cell-depleted T cells, or T cells provided the cDNA or gDNA that made up the material.

The repertoire was sequenced with immunoSEQ multiplex PCR; TCRdb's copy has only in-frame clones and lacks some. The sample consists of roughly 250,000 clones, 80% to 90% of them appearing once. Participants were placed into cohorts based on the clinical history they reported. Individuals in the exposed group had encountered a COVID-19 case within 2 weeks preceding study entry. The receptor comes from a woman aged 40 to 55 who had been exposed to COVID-19. The sample taken for sequencing was PBMCs or T cells enriched from blood (not recorded which).

CDR3 nucleotides: TGTGCCAGCAGCCAAGGGAGCGGTTACAATGAGCAGTTCTTC. Protein: CASSQGSGYNEQFF. The gene calls are TRBV4-2 and TRBJ2-1, with D perhaps matching TRBD2 (5 bases). The ends were cut back, 1 base at V and 4 bases at J, with 8 bases in the middle. CDR3 size: 14 residues. In germline, CDR1 is LGHNA, CDR2 YNFKEQ.